The next 21 T cell receptor beta chains were all read from a single sample in a study of human T cells and chemical hapten exposure. As the library was built, unique molecular identifiers were attached to individual cDNA molecules. TCRdb itself ran the reads through MiXCR, one entry per CDR3 protein. The sample includes 2,000 to 2,500 distinct CDR3 sequences, about 60% of them seen just once. As for treatment: therapeutic diphenylcyclopropenone sensitization with weekly scalp DPC. Sequencing was performed on whole blood, taken before DPC sensitization or 2, 6, or about 24 weeks after (not recorded which). Receptors originate from an adult with alopecia areata. Some clones in this sample may be carry-over from other donors' samples. This table probably holds off-target reads from a library built for another chain.

This clonotype was counted a few times. This rearrangement joins TRBV5-1 to TRBJ2-2; tentatively, D is TRBD1 (5 bases). V was trimmed by 0 bases and J by 4 bases, leaving 13 bases between them. The germline V gene encodes CDR1 SGHRS and CDR2 YFSETQ. The CDR3 sequence is 16 residues long. DNA of the CDR3: TGCGCCAGCAGCTTGGTACCAGGGCTCGGCACCGGGGAGCTGTTTTTT. This sequence encodes CASSLVPGLGTGELFF.

This clonotype was counted between two and nine times. The chain has TRBV21-1 and TRBJ1-1; the table gives TRBD1 as D, unverified against the DNA. TRBV21-1 is shown as a pseudogene. The CDR3 runs to 13 residues. The CDR3 nucleotides read TGTGCCAGCAGCAAAACAGGGGGTACTGAAGCTTTCTTT. Its protein is CASSKTGGTEAFF.

The rearrangement joins TRBV21-1 to TRBJ2-7; the D call in the table, TRBD2, was not verified against the DNA. TRBV21-1 is marked as a pseudogene. CDR3 size: 15 residues. The CDR3 spells CASSYGLAGGYEQYF. The CDR3 nucleotides are TGTGCCAGCAGCTACGGACTAGCGGGAGGCTACGAGCAGTACTTC.

The count of this clonotype is one. This chain joins TRBV10-3 and TRBJ1-5, with D possibly matching TRBD1 (5 bases). Germline V gene lookup returns CDR1 ENHRY and CDR2 SYGVKD. Trimming cost V 4 bases and J 3 bases, with 13 bases left between them. The CDR3 is made up of 15 amino acids. The CDR3 region is CAISGGSRSNQPQHF. The CDR3 DNA is TGTGCCATCAGTGGGGGGAGTCGCTCCAATCAGCCCCAGCATTTT.

The chain couples TRBV7-3 to TRBJ2-1; TRBD2 aligns across 8 bases. The germline V gene encodes CDR1 SGHTA and CDR2 FQGTGA. CDR3 length: 15 residues. V lost 5 bases, J lost 2 bases, and 5 bases stayed unmatched. The CDR3 sequence is CASSPIAGTYNEQFF. CDR3 sequence (DNA): TGTGCCAGCAGCCCCATAGCGGGAACCTACAATGAGCAGTTCTTC.

This rearrangement joins TRBV5-8 to TRBJ2-3, with D perhaps assigned TRBD1 or TRBD2 (6 bases each). This CDR3 spans 16 amino acids. Trimming left V 4 bases short and J 6 bases short, with 21 bases between. Germline loops: CDR1 SGHTS, CDR2 YDEGEE. CDR3 sequence (DNA): TGTGCCAGCAGCCTCCGGACGGGGGCGGTCGGGGATACGCAGTATTTT. This sequence encodes CASSLRTGAVGDTQYF.

This chain uses TRBV20-1 with TRBJ2-3, with TRBD2 matching 10 bases. V trimming: 3 bases; J trimming: 1 base; junction bases outside the gene matches: 1. Germline CDR1 is DFQATT and CDR2 is SNEGSKA (reference sequence). There are 14 residues in the CDR3. CDR3: CSARLAGGTDTQYF. Written as DNA, the CDR3 is TGCAGTGCTAGGCTAGCGGGAGGCACAGATACGCAGTATTTT.

The V and J genes are TRBV11-2 and TRBJ2-1; D is uncertain. V was shortened by 1 base and J by 9 bases, with 4 bases between the two germline ends. The germline CDR1 and CDR2 sequences are SGHAT and FQNNGV. The CDR3 extends over 11 amino acids. DNA of the CDR3: TGTGCCAGCAGCTTAGTGTTTGAGCAGTTCTTC. As protein: CASSLVFEQFF. Variable domain in full (rest from reference TRBV11-2 and TRBJ2-1): EAGVAQSPRYKIIEKRQSVAFWCNPISGHATLYWYQQILGQGPKLLIQFQNNGVVDDSQLPKDRFSAERLKGVDSTLKIQPAKLEDSAVYLCASSLVFEQFFGPGTRLTVL.

The chain is built from TRBV6-5 and TRBJ2-3; 7 bases align to TRBD2. This CDR3 spans 14 amino acids. The junction had 1 base not matched to a gene; V was cut back by 0 bases and J by 4 bases. Germline lookup yields CDR1 MNHEY and CDR2 SVGAGI. CDR3 bases: TGTGCCAGCAGTTACTCGGCGGGAGCAGATACGCAGTATTTT. This gives the protein CASSYSAGADTQYF.

The chain uses TRBV29-1 and TRBJ2-2; 10 bases match TRBD2. The J segment lost 4 bases and the V segment lost 5 bases, leaving 4 bases of the junction unmatched. The CDR3 runs to 14 residues. Germline values: CDR1 SQVTM, CDR2 ANQGSEA. The CDR3 reads CSVSSGSRTGELFF. The CDR3 region has the DNA TGCAGCGTTTCTAGCGGGAGTCGCACCGGGGAGCTGTTTTTT.

This clonotype has a single count. The chain combines TRBV28 with TRBJ2-3; D is unclear. CDR1 and CDR2 (germline): MDHEN, SYDVKM. Trimming removed 3 bases from V and 0 bases from J, with 4 bases in between. CDR3 size: 13 residues. CDR3 sequence reads: CASSLGSTDTQYF. For the CDR3, the DNA is TGTGCCAGCAGTTTGGGCAGCACAGATACGCAGTATTTT.

This chain connects TRBV20-1 to TRBJ2-7; D unresolved. The CDR3 extends over 15 amino acids. Germline assignment: CDR1 DFQATT and CDR2 SNEGSKA (reference sequence). Trimming left V 3 bases short and J 2 bases short, with 17 bases between. The chain's CDR3 is CSASPAEMVTYEQYF. Here the CDR3 DNA reads TGCAGTGCTAGTCCGGCAGAGATGGTGACCTACGAGCAGTACTTC.

This sequence joins TRBV5-1 and TRBJ2-1; possibly TRBD1 or TRBD2 for D (5 bases each). Germline-derived CDR1 and CDR2 are SGHRS and YFSETQ. The CDR3 covers 15 residues. The V gene lost 0 bases and the J gene lost 12 bases, with 19 bases spanning the gap. In DNA form, the CDR3 reads TGCGCCAGCAGCTTGGATCCCCTAAGGGACGCGCCGCAGTTCTTC. This sequence encodes CASSLDPLRDAPQFF.

Only one count was recorded for this clonotype. V gene TRBV5-1 combines with J gene TRBJ2-5, with D unresolved. The V and J ends lost 3 bases and 4 bases respectively, with 16 bases between them. CDR1 SGHRS and CDR2 YFSETQ come from the germline V gene. This CDR3 spans 15 amino acids. DNA for the CDR3: TGCGCCAGCAGCTCAAACCTTAAAGATGGAGAGACCCAGTACTTC. Protein: CASSSNLKDGETQYF.

V is TRBV3-1 and J is TRBJ2-2, with D unresolved. Trimming cost V 1 base and J 7 bases, with 13 bases left between them. This CDR3 comprises 15 residues. The V gene's germline CDR1 is LGHDT and CDR2 YNNKEL (reference sequence). DNA of the CDR3: TGTGCCAGCAGCCAAGGTTCGATTCCCGGCGGGGAGCTGTTTTTT. Protein sequence: CASSQGSIPGGELFF.

There are a few counts of this clonotype. This chain joins TRBV2 and TRBJ2-2; 12 nucleotides match TRBD2. In germline, CDR1 is SNHLY, CDR2 FYNNEI. With V trimmed by 6 bases and J by 7 bases, 6 bases remained unmatched. CDR3 length equals 15 residues. CDR3 amino acids: CASSAGTSGYGELFF. CDR3 in DNA: TGTGCCAGCAGCGCTGGGACTAGCGGGTACGGGGAGCTGTTTTTT.

This clonotype was counted a few times. The J gene is TRBJ2-5, the V gene TRBV10-3, with a possible D match to TRBD1 (6 bases). Trimming cost V 6 bases and J 4 bases, with 18 bases left between them. Germline CDR1 is ENHRY and CDR2 is SYGVKD. CDR3 size: 15 residues. CDR3 residues: CAISGRRDRIETQYF. Here the CDR3 DNA reads TGTGCCATCAGCGGAAGAAGAGACAGGATAGAGACCCAGTACTTC.

This clonotype appeared a few times. V and J are TRBV10-3 and TRBJ2-3, with D hard to call. Trimming cost V 0 bases and J 0 bases, with 7 bases left between them. Germline V CDR1 and CDR2: ENHRY, SYGVKD. The CDR3 is 15 residues long. This chain's CDR3 is CAISESGFSTDTQYF. In DNA form, the CDR3 reads TGTGCCATCAGTGAGTCGGGATTTAGCACAGATACGCAGTATTTT.

In DNA, the CDR3 is TGTGCCAGCAGCTTAGGCCCCCTTAGCGGGACGGAAGGGACCCAGTACTTC. Protein product: CASSLGPLSGTEGTQYF. The rearrangement joins TRBV7-6 to TRBJ2-5, with 8 bases fitting TRBD2. The junction had 14 bases not matched to a gene; V was cut back by 1 base and J by 7 bases. Germline V gene sequence: CDR1 SGHVS, CDR2 FNYEAQ. CDR3 size: 17 residues.

The table lists this clonotype with a count of one. V usage is TRBV29-1 and J usage is TRBJ2-2; D perhaps matches TRBD1 (6 bases). Germline V gives CDR1 SQVTM, CDR2 ANQGSEA. V was pared by 6 bases and J by 4 bases, with 15 bases between. The CDR3 is 14 residues long. The CDR3 region is CSVRGSTFTGELFF. The CDR3 nucleotides read TGCAGCGTAAGGGGGTCTACTTTCACCGGGGAGCTGTTTTTT.

The chain carries TRBV3-1 and TRBJ2-7; D might be TRBD1 (6 bases). Germline CDR1 is LGHDT and CDR2 is YNNKEL (reference sequence). The V and J ends lost 4 bases and 9 bases respectively, with 22 bases between them. This CDR3 spans 15 amino acids. CDR3 residues: CASSLSPKQGTVQYF. CDR3 nucleotide sequence: TGTGCCAGCAGCCTAAGCCCAAAACAGGGTACTGTGCAGTACTTC.